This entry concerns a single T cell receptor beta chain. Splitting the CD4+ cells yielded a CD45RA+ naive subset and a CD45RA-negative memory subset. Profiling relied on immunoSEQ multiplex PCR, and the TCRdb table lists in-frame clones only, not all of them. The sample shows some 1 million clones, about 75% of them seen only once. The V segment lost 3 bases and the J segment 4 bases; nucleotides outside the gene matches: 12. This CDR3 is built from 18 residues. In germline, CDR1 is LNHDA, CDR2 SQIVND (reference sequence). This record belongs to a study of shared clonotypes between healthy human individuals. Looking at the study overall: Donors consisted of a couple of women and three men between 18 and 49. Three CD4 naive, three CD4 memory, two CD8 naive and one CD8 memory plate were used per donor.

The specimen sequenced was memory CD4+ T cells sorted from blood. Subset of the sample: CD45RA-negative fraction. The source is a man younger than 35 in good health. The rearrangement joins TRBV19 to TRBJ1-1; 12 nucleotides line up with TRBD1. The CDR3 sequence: CASSMRGTGGWRSTEAFF. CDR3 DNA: TGTGCCAGTAGTATGAGGGGGACAGGGGGCTGGAGGAGCACTGAAGCTTTCTTT.